A selection of T cell receptor beta chains follows, all from one sample in a study of OX40 agonist ivuxolimab in advanced cancers. The table came from immunoSEQ multiplex PCR; TCRdb's copy has only in-frame clones and leaves some out. The table includes under 25,000 clones, 85% to 90% detected once. The source material was CD4+ or CD8+ T cells sorted from blood, sampled in a trial of the OX40 agonist ivuxolimab. All receptors come from an adult with an advanced solid tumor such as melanoma, head and neck, liver or kidney cancer. Each CDR3 is given with its conserved first and last residue. The order of the fields is clone size, J gene, D gene, V gene, CDR3 protein, CDR3 DNA. The D gene is left open where the match is weak. The size field is filled for only some rows; it gives once, few, many or a size class.

clone_size: NA
j_call: TRBJ2-1
d_call: TRBD2
v_call: TRBV15
cdr3_aa: CATSRDRLAEGNEQFF
cdr3_nt: TGTGCCACCAGCAGAGATCGGCTAGCGGAAGGGAATGAGCAGTTCTTC

clone_size: NA
j_call: TRBJ1-1
d_call: NA
v_call: TRBV28
cdr3_aa: CASSFEGVRNTEAFF
cdr3_nt: TGTGCCAGCAGTTTTGAGGGAGTACGGAACACTGAAGCTTTCTTT

clone_size: NA
j_call: TRBJ2-1
d_call: TRBD2
v_call: TRBV9
cdr3_aa: CASSGGLAGVNEQFF
cdr3_nt: TGTGCCAGCAGCGGCGGACTAGCGGGAGTCAATGAGCAGTTCTTC

clone_size: few
j_call: TRBJ1-1
d_call: NA
v_call: TRBV4-1
cdr3_aa: CASSQDAPLGAFF
cdr3_nt: TGCGCCAGCAGCCAAGATGCACCCTTGGGAGCTTTCTTT

clone_size: NA
j_call: TRBJ2-2
d_call: NA
v_call: TRBV14
cdr3_aa: CASSQGGTGELFF
cdr3_nt: TGTGCCAGCAGCCAAGGTGGCACCGGGGAGCTGTTTTTT

clone_size: NA
j_call: TRBJ2-1
d_call: TRBD2
v_call: TRBV29-1
cdr3_aa: CSDGTSGRRSYNEQFF
cdr3_nt: TGCAGCGACGGGACTAGCGGGAGGAGAAGCTACAATGAGCAGTTCTTC

clone_size: NA
j_call: TRBJ1-3
d_call: TRBD1
v_call: TRBV7-9
cdr3_aa: CASSSGTGGNTIYF
cdr3_nt: TGTGCCAGCAGCTCCGGGACAGGAGGAAACACCATATATTTT

clone_size: NA
j_call: TRBJ2-2
d_call: NA
v_call: TRBV7-6
cdr3_aa: CASSLAQGYTGELFF
cdr3_nt: TGTGCCAGCAGCTTAGCGCAGGGATACACCGGGGAGCTGTTTTTT

clone_size: NA
j_call: TRBJ2-4
d_call: NA
v_call: TRBV4-1
cdr3_aa: CASSPSHAFKNIQYF
cdr3_nt: TGCGCCAGCAGCCCCTCCCATGCTTTCAAAAACATTCAGTACTTC

clone_size: NA
j_call: TRBJ2-1
d_call: NA
v_call: TRBV21-1
cdr3_aa: CASSNGGQNNEQFF
cdr3_nt: TGTGCCAGCAGCAACGGAGGACAGAACAATGAGCAGTTCTTC

clone_size: NA
j_call: TRBJ2-7
d_call: TRBD1
v_call: TRBV19
cdr3_aa: CASSAAGTGPSEQYF
cdr3_nt: TGTGCCAGTAGCGCTGCCGGGACAGGGCCCTCCGAGCAGTACTTC

clone_size: NA
j_call: TRBJ1-1
d_call: NA
v_call: TRBV19
cdr3_aa: CASRRGNTEAFF
cdr3_nt: TGTGCCAGTAGGAGGGGGAACACTGAAGCTTTCTTT

clone_size: NA
j_call: TRBJ2-1
d_call: TRBD1
v_call: TRBV27
cdr3_aa: CASSPDRAAYNEQFF
cdr3_nt: TGTGCCAGCAGTCCGGACAGGGCTGCCTACAATGAGCAGTTCTTC

clone_size: NA
j_call: TRBJ2-3
d_call: TRBD2
v_call: TRBV7-9
cdr3_aa: CASSLGTSLSTDTQYF
cdr3_nt: TGTGCCAGCAGCCTGGGGACTAGCCTGAGCACAGATACGCAGTATTTT

clone_size: NA
j_call: TRBJ1-4
d_call: TRBD1
v_call: TRBV4-3
cdr3_aa: CASSQPTGWGEKLFF
cdr3_nt: TGCGCCAGCAGCCAGCCGACAGGGTGGGGTGAAAAACTGTTTTTT

clone_size: NA
j_call: TRBJ2-5
d_call: TRBD2
v_call: TRBV4-1
cdr3_aa: CASSLTTSGLYQETQYF
cdr3_nt: TGCGCCAGCAGCCTGACGACTAGCGGATTGTACCAAGAGACCCAGTACTTC

clone_size: NA
j_call: TRBJ2-2
d_call: NA
v_call: TRBV7-6
cdr3_aa: CASSLAGQTGELFF
cdr3_nt: TGTGCCAGCAGCTTAGCTGGGCAGACCGGGGAGCTGTTTTTT

clone_size: NA
j_call: TRBJ2-5
d_call: NA
v_call: TRBV6-6
cdr3_aa: CASSYSGEQYF
cdr3_nt: TGTGCCAGCAGTTACTCGGGGGAGCAGTACTTC

clone_size: NA
j_call: TRBJ2-3
d_call: TRBD2
v_call: TRBV28
cdr3_aa: CASRGLAYSTDTQYF
cdr3_nt: TGTGCCAGCAGAGGACTAGCGTATAGCACAGATACGCAGTATTTT

clone_size: NA
j_call: TRBJ2-4
d_call: NA
v_call: TRBV27
cdr3_aa: CASSNGNIQYF
cdr3_nt: TGTGCCTCTTCGAACGGGAACATTCAGTACTTC

clone_size: NA
j_call: TRBJ2-6
d_call: TRBD2
v_call: TRBV18
cdr3_aa: CASSKLGLSGSTSGANVLTF
cdr3_nt: TGTGCCAGCTCAAAATTGGGGTTGAGCGGGAGCACTTCTGGGGCCAACGTCCTGACTTTC

clone_size: NA
j_call: TRBJ2-7
d_call: NA
v_call: TRBV11-2
cdr3_aa: CASSPSRSSYEQYF
cdr3_nt: TGTGCCAGCAGCCCCTCAAGGAGCTCCTACGAGCAGTACTTC

clone_size: NA
j_call: TRBJ2-7
d_call: TRBD2
v_call: TRBV5-1
cdr3_aa: CASTPGRDYEQYF
cdr3_nt: TGCGCCAGCACGCCGGGGAGGGATTACGAGCAGTACTTC

clone_size: NA
j_call: TRBJ1-2
d_call: TRBD1
v_call: TRBV6-5
cdr3_aa: CASSTGAGGYTF
cdr3_nt: TGTGCCAGCAGTACAGGGGCGGGTGGCTACACCTTC

clone_size: NA
j_call: TRBJ2-7
d_call: NA
v_call: TRBV27
cdr3_aa: CASSSGPGQYF
cdr3_nt: TGTGCCAGCAGTTCAGGCCCGGGGCAGTACTTC

clone_size: NA
j_call: TRBJ1-6
d_call: NA
v_call: TRBV7-9
cdr3_aa: CASSLLGLNSPLHF
cdr3_nt: TGTGCCAGCAGCTTACTAGGTCTTAATTCACCCCTCCACTTT

clone_size: NA
j_call: TRBJ2-3
d_call: TRBD2
v_call: TRBV7-6
cdr3_aa: CASSHPSGRAQSTDTQYF
cdr3_nt: TGTGCCAGCAGCCATCCTAGCGGGAGGGCCCAGAGCACAGATACGCAGTATTTT

clone_size: NA
j_call: TRBJ2-1
d_call: TRBD1
v_call: TRBV7-9
cdr3_aa: CASSFPGQGLYNEQFF
cdr3_nt: TGTGCCAGCAGCTTCCCGGGACAGGGCCTTTACAATGAGCAGTTCTTC

clone_size: NA
j_call: TRBJ2-1
d_call: NA
v_call: TRBV4-1
cdr3_aa: CASSQEGRIYNEQFF
cdr3_nt: TGCGCCAGCAGCCAAGAAGGGCGGATATACAATGAGCAGTTCTTC

clone_size: once
j_call: TRBJ1-2
d_call: NA
v_call: TRBV28
cdr3_aa: CASSSGYGYTF
cdr3_nt: TGTGCCAGCAGCTCAGGCTATGGCTACACCTTC

clone_size: NA
j_call: TRBJ2-1
d_call: NA
v_call: TRBV2
cdr3_aa: CASSAAPGLDYNEQFF
cdr3_nt: TGTGCCAGCAGTGCAGCTCCAGGCCTCGACTACAATGAGCAGTTCTTC

clone_size: NA
j_call: TRBJ2-3
d_call: NA
v_call: TRBV29-1
cdr3_aa: CSGGGARSVLPPSADTQYF
cdr3_nt: TGCAGCGGCGGCGGGGCCCGTAGCGTCCTACCACCTTCAGCGGATACGCAGTATTTT

clone_size: NA
j_call: TRBJ1-3
d_call: NA
v_call: TRBV27
cdr3_aa: CASQGLGNTIYF
cdr3_nt: TGTGCCAGTCAGGGACTTGGAAACACCATATATTTT

clone_size: once
j_call: TRBJ2-1
d_call: TRBD2
v_call: TRBV7-9
cdr3_aa: CASSPTRTSATYNEQFF
cdr3_nt: TGTGCCAGCAGCCCCACAAGGACTAGCGCGACCTACAATGAGCAGTTCTTC

clone_size: NA
j_call: TRBJ2-2
d_call: TRBD2
v_call: TRBV7-8
cdr3_aa: CASTGTSGNTGELFF
cdr3_nt: TGTGCCAGCACCGGGACTAGCGGTAACACCGGGGAGCTGTTTTTT

clone_size: NA
j_call: TRBJ1-5
d_call: NA
v_call: TRBV7-8
cdr3_aa: CASSRHRAVNQPQHF
cdr3_nt: TGTGCCAGCAGCCGCCACAGGGCCGTCAATCAGCCCCAGCATTTT

clone_size: NA
j_call: TRBJ2-1
d_call: TRBD2
v_call: TRBV11-2
cdr3_aa: CASSSPTPYSGSVRNEQFF
cdr3_nt: TGTGCCAGCAGCTCACCCACACCTTATAGCGGGAGCGTTAGAAATGAGCAGTTCTTC

clone_size: NA
j_call: TRBJ2-7
d_call: TRBD1
v_call: TRBV7-3
cdr3_aa: CASSSMPGQGYEQYF
cdr3_nt: TGTGCCAGCAGCTCAATGCCGGGACAGGGTTACGAGCAGTACTTC

clone_size: NA
j_call: TRBJ2-2
d_call: NA
v_call: TRBV7-3
cdr3_aa: CASSLSVEGSNTGELFF
cdr3_nt: TGTGCCAGCAGCTTAAGTGTCGAGGGTTCGAACACCGGGGAGCTGTTTTTT

clone_size: medium-sized
j_call: TRBJ2-3
d_call: NA
v_call: TRBV6-4
cdr3_aa: CASSDGQGTDTQYF
cdr3_nt: TGTGCCAGCAGTGACGGGCAGGGAACAGATACGCAGTATTTT

clone_size: NA
j_call: TRBJ1-2
d_call: NA
v_call: TRBV27
cdr3_aa: CASSLFTGFGGYTF
cdr3_nt: TGTGCCAGCAGTTTATTCACGGGGTTCGGGGGCTACACCTTC

clone_size: NA
j_call: TRBJ2-5
d_call: NA
v_call: TRBV7-6
cdr3_aa: CASSLGNFQYF
cdr3_nt: TGTGCCAGCAGCTTGGGCAATTTCCAGTACTTC

clone_size: NA
j_call: TRBJ1-5
d_call: NA
v_call: TRBV6-5
cdr3_aa: CASSLTGDSNQPQHF
cdr3_nt: TGTGCCAGCAGTTTGACGGGGGACAGCAATCAGCCCCAGCATTTT

clone_size: NA
j_call: TRBJ2-1
d_call: TRBD1
v_call: TRBV10-3
cdr3_aa: CAISEFQGVGNEQFF
cdr3_nt: TGTGCCATCAGTGAGTTTCAGGGGGTAGGCAATGAGCAGTTCTTC

clone_size: NA
j_call: TRBJ2-1
d_call: NA
v_call: TRBV6-5
cdr3_aa: CASSQSNYNEQFF
cdr3_nt: TGTGCCAGCAGTCAATCAAACTACAATGAGCAGTTCTTC

clone_size: NA
j_call: TRBJ2-3
d_call: NA
v_call: TRBV6-5
cdr3_aa: CASSYMGADTQYF
cdr3_nt: TGTGCCAGCAGTTACATGGGGGCAGATACGCAGTATTTT

clone_size: NA
j_call: TRBJ2-1
d_call: TRBD2
v_call: TRBV5-6
cdr3_aa: CASSSIAGETYNEQFF
cdr3_nt: TGTGCCAGCAGCTCGATAGCGGGAGAAACCTACAATGAGCAGTTCTTC

clone_size: NA
j_call: TRBJ2-2
d_call: NA
v_call: TRBV27
cdr3_aa: CASSTGTTNTGELFF
cdr3_nt: TGTGCCAGCAGTACCGGGACCACGAACACCGGGGAGCTGTTTTTT